What follows are 22 T cell receptor beta chains derived from one specimen sequenced in a study of T cells in Graves' hyperthyroidism and ophthalmopathy. The investigators amplified TCR beta CDR3 regions from RNA transcripts. In the first-round RT-PCR of the TCR CDR3, the HTBI primer set was used. TCRdb redid the calling of the multiplex PCR reads with MiXCR, one entry per CDR3 protein. There are 750,000 to 900,000 distinct CDR3 sequences in the sample; over 35% occur only once, and roughly 8.3% lies in the top ten. Sequencing used blood. Receptors were obtained from a man aged 18 to 29 with Graves' hyperthyroidism.

On this clonotype itself: The junction and the germline gene differ at one end; a read error may be behind it. The genes are TRBV7-2 and TRBJ2-7, with TRBD2 matching over 7 bases. Germline-derived CDR1 and CDR2 are SGHTA and FQGNSA. There are 15 residues in the CDR3. The CDR3 nucleotides read TGTGCCAGCAGCACCTTAGCGGGCACCTCCTACGGGCAGTACTTC. It translates to CASSTLAGTSYGQYF.

The CDR3 loop is CASSPGQGRNSPLHF. In nucleotides, the CDR3 is TGCGCCAGCAGCCCAGGACAGGGGAGAAATTCACCCCTCCACTTT. The chain employs TRBV4-3 and TRBJ1-6; 9 nucleotides align to TRBD1. Trimming took 4 bases from V and 7 from J; bases not matched to a gene: 5. Germline V gene data show CDR1 as LGHNA and CDR2 as YSLEER. This CDR3 has 15 residues.

This clonotype was seen a few times. This rearrangement joins TRBV14 to TRBJ2-7, with D possibly matching TRBD2 (6 bases). Germline CDR1 reads SGHDN; CDR2 reads FVKESK. CDR3 length: 16 residues. V shed 0 bases and J shed 7 bases, with 19 bases lying between them. The CDR3 spells CASSQDRGTSRWEQYF. The DNA of the CDR3 is TGTGCCAGCAGCCAAGATCGGGGGACTTCTCGATGGGAGCAGTACTTC.

This clonotype has ten or more counts. This chain joins TRBV19 and TRBJ2-5; TRBD2 matches at 7 bases. The J segment lost 5 bases and the V segment lost 3 bases, leaving 3 bases of the junction unmatched. The CDR3 covers 13 residues. CDR1 and CDR2 from the germline V gene are LNHDA and SQIVND (reference sequence). Here the CDR3 reads CASSIAGDETQYF. The CDR3, as DNA: TGTGCCAGTAGTATTGCGGGGGATGAGACCCAGTACTTC.

Remarks on this clonotype: The junction differs from germline at one of its ends, possibly a read error. The chain uses TRBV29-1 and TRBJ2-6; no definite D call. This CDR3 is built from 10 residues. Germline V CDR1 and CDR2: SQVTM, ANQGSEA. CDR3 residues: CSAQRNTEAF. The CDR3 DNA reads TGCAGCGCGCAAAGAAACACTGAAGCTTTC.

This clonotype was counted once. The CDR3 is CASSVDEEWAQETQYF. For the CDR3, the DNA is TGTGCCAGCAGCGTTGATGAGGAATGGGCCCAAGAGACCCAGTACTTC. The rearrangement links TRBV11-1 to TRBJ2-5; D remains unclear. V was trimmed by 5 bases and J by 1 base, leaving 17 bases between them. The germline V gene encodes CDR1 SGHAT and CDR2 FQDESV (reference sequence). The CDR3 is 16 residues long.

The V gene is TRBV20-1, the J gene TRBJ1-4; possibly TRBD1 for D (6 bases). Germline V lookup: CDR1 DFQATT, CDR2 SNEGSKA (reference sequence). The CDR3 runs to 13 residues. V shed 6 bases and J shed 8 bases, with 16 bases lying between them. CDR3 nucleotide sequence: TGCAGTGCCCCCCCCAAGGGGGTGGAAAAACTGTTTTTT. The encoded protein is CSAPPKGVEKLFF.

This clonotype was recorded a few times. V gene TRBV7-2 combines with J gene TRBJ2-7; the match to TRBD2 covers 9 bases. The CDR3 covers 14 residues. Losses at the gene ends were 5 bases for V and 6 bases for J; bases not matched to a gene: 8. Germline-derived CDR1 and CDR2 are SGHTA and FQGNSA. The CDR3 bases are TGTGCCAGCAGCCCGATAGCGGGAGATTTCGAGCAGTACTTC. Translated, it gives CASSPIAGDFEQYF.

A few counts support this clonotype. V usage is TRBV6-6 and J usage is TRBJ1-5; possible D gene TRBD1, 6 bases. The CDR3 is made up of 12 amino acids. Looked up from germline, CDR1 is MNHNY and CDR2 is SVGAGI (reference sequence). V lost 5 bases and J lost 8, with 10 bases in between. The CDR3 DNA reads TGTGCCAGCAGTATCAGGGGAGAGCCCCAGCATTTT. This translates into CASSIRGEPQHF.

This clonotype has more than one count but fewer than ten. The chain employs TRBV9 and TRBJ2-5; 10 nucleotides agree with TRBD2. The ends lost 4 bases at V and 5 bases at J; junction bases unmatched: 8. The CDR3 contains 15 residues. CDR1 is SGDLS, CDR2 YYNGEE, per germline. The chain's CDR3 is CASSFSGGPWETQYF. Here the CDR3 DNA reads TGTGCCAGCAGCTTTAGCGGGGGGCCCTGGGAGACCCAGTACTTC.

Comment on this clonotype: One end of the junction varies from germline; a read error may be responsible. The V call is TRBV14, the J call TRBJ2-7; no reliable D call. Germline V gene data show CDR1 as SGHDN and CDR2 as FVKESK. This CDR3 has 13 amino acids. The chain's CDR3 is CASSFVPSYEQHF. CDR3 coding DNA: TGTGCCAGCAGCTTCGTCCCGTCCTACGAGCAGCACTTC.

This clonotype was seen ten or more times. V and J are TRBV29-1 and TRBJ1-1; D possibly corresponds to TRBD1 (5 bases). Trimming pared 5 bases from V and 0 bases from J, leaving 10 bases between. This CDR3 spans 13 amino acids. Germline CDR1 and CDR2: SQVTM and ANQGSEA. CDR3 loop: CSVLDSLNTEAFF. The DNA for the CDR3 is TGCAGCGTTCTAGACAGCCTGAACACTGAAGCTTTCTTT.

This clonotype was counted many times. The V gene is TRBV10-3, the J gene TRBJ2-7; either TRBD1 or TRBD2 may supply D (7 bases each). With 8 bases removed from V and 9 bases from J, the gap between germline ends came to 14 bases. CDR1 is ENHRY and CDR2 is SYGVKD in the germline V gene. This CDR3 spans 11 amino acids. The CDR3 sequence is CAIQGEGPQYF. The CDR3 DNA follows: TGTGCCATCCAGGGGGAGGGACCGCAGTACTTC.

The V and J genes are TRBV20-1 and TRBJ1-1; possible D gene TRBD1, 5 bases. Germline V gene data show CDR1 as DFQATT and CDR2 as SNEGSKA (reference sequence). Trimming shortened V by 5 bases and J by 1 base, and 8 bases separated the two germline ends. The CDR3 has 12 amino acids. The CDR3 DNA reads as TGCAGTGCTTATCAGGGGAACACTGAAGCTTTCTTT. Translated: CSAYQGNTEAFF.

V gene TRBV7-2 combines with J gene TRBJ2-7, with D possibly being TRBD1 or TRBD2 (5 bases each). CDR3 length equals 15 residues. V dropped 7 bases and J dropped 6 bases, with 22 bases sitting between them. Per germline, CDR1 SGHTA and CDR2 FQGNSA. DNA for the CDR3: TGTGCCAGCACCCTAGGGGTGGGACGTAGTTTCGAGCAGTACTTC. Amino acids: CASTLGVGRSFEQYF. Together with reference TRBV7-2 and TRBJ2-7, the CDR3 gives the full variable domain: GAGVSQSPSNKVTEKGKDVELRCDPISGHTALYWYRQSLGQGLEFLIYFQGNSAPDKSGLPSDRFSAERTGGSVSTLTIQRTQQEDSAVYLCASTLGVGRSFEQYFGPGTRLTVT.

With respect to this clonotype: One junction end does not reproduce the germline sequence, and a read error may be involved. The genes are TRBV12-3 or TRBV12-4 and TRBJ2-7; no reliable D call. This CDR3 contains 12 residues. CDR3 sequence reads: CASSFYNLSQCF. Written as DNA, the CDR3 is TGTGCCAGCAGTTTCTATAACCTCTCTCAGTGCTTC.

The CDR3 is CASSPGPGGELFF. Written as DNA, the CDR3 is TGCGCCAGCAGCCCGGGACCGGGCGGGGAGCTGTTTTTT. The chain combines TRBV4-1 with TRBJ2-2, with D perhaps given as TRBD1 or TRBD2 (5 bases each). The V end was cut by 4 bases, the J end by 7 bases, with 10 bases between. The CDR3 covers 13 residues. Per germline, CDR1 MGHRA and CDR2 YSYEKL.

With respect to this clonotype: The junction differs from germline at one of its ends, possibly a read error. This chain uses TRBV11-1 with TRBJ1-5; D is ambiguous. The CDR3 is made up of 16 amino acids. Germline V gives CDR1 SGHAT, CDR2 FQDESV (reference sequence). The CDR3 region is CASSPGWGRENQPQHF. CDR3 sequence (DNA): TGCGCCAGCAGCCCTGGCTGGGGTAGGGAAAATCAGCCCCAGCATTTT.

Many counts were recorded for this clonotype. The J gene is TRBJ1-4, the V gene TRBV7-2; D uncertain. Trimming took off 3 bases at V and 8 bases at J, with 10 bases between the two ends. Per the germline V gene, CDR1 is SGHTA and CDR2 is FQGNSA. The CDR3 loop spans 13 amino acids. CDR3 sequence: CASSFKVREKLFF. The CDR3 DNA reads as TGTGCCAGCAGCTTCAAGGTCCGGGAAAAACTGTTTTTT.

This chain connects TRBV5-1 to TRBJ1-2; 8 nucleotides agree with TRBD1. The CDR3 is 14 amino acids. The V and J ends lost 4 bases and 6 bases, in that order; junction bases with no gene match: 8. Germline CDR1 reads SGHRS; CDR2 reads YFSETQ. CDR3 protein: CASSPRQGRNGYTF. CDR3 sequence (DNA): TGCGCCAGCAGCCCCAGACAGGGGAGGAATGGCTACACCTTC.

This clonotype appeared a few times. V and J are TRBV19 and TRBJ1-2, with 9 bases aligning to TRBD1. In germline, CDR1 is LNHDA, CDR2 SQIVND (reference sequence). V dropped 5 bases and J dropped 6; count of bases not matched to a gene: 10. The CDR3 runs to 15 residues. This CDR3 reads CASSPGTGYHHGYTF. In nucleotides, the CDR3 is TGTGCCAGTAGTCCGGGGACAGGGTATCACCATGGCTACACCTTC.

This clonotype was observed once. The genes are TRBV5-1 and TRBJ2-2; no reliable D call. CDR1 is SGHRS and CDR2 is YFSETQ in the germline V gene. This CDR3 comprises 15 residues. V was clipped by 2 bases and J by 1 base, with 9 bases between them. CDR3 sequence: CASSLTTRNTGELFF. CDR3 coding DNA: TGCGCCAGCAGCTTAACCACACGGAACACCGGGGAGCTGTTTTTT. Full variable domain (remainder filled in from reference TRBV5-1 and TRBJ2-2): KAGVTQTPRYLIKTRGQQVTLSCSPISGHRSVSWYQQTPGQGLQFLFEYFSETQRNKGNFPGRFSGRQFSNSRSEMNVSTLELGDSALYLCASSLTTRNTGELFFGEGSRLTVL.